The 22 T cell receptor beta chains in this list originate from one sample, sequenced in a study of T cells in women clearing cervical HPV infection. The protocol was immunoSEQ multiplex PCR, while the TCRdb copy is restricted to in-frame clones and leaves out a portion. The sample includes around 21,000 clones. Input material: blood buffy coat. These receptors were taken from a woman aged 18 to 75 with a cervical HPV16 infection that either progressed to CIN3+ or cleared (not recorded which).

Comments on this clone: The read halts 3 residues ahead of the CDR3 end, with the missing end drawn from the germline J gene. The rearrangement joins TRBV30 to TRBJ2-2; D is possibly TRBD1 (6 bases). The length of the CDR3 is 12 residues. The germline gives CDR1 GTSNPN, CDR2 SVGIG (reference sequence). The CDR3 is CAWEQGLNRLFF. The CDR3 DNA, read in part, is TGTGCCTGGGAACAGGGCCTCAATCGG.

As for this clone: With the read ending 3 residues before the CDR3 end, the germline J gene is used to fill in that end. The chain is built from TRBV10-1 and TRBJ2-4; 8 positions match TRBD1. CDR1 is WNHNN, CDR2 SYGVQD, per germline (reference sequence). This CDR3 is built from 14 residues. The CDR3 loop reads CASSEDRGNQPQYF. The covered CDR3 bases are TGCGCCAGCAGTGAGGACAGGGGCAATCAGCCT.

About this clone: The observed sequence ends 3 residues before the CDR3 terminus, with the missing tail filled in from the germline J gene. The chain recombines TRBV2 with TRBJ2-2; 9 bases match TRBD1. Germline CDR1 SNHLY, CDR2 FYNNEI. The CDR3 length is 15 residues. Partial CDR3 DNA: TGTGCCAGCAGTGCCGACAGGGGGGTCTCTGAAAAG. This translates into CASSADRGVSEK. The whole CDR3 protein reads CASSADRGVSEKLFF.

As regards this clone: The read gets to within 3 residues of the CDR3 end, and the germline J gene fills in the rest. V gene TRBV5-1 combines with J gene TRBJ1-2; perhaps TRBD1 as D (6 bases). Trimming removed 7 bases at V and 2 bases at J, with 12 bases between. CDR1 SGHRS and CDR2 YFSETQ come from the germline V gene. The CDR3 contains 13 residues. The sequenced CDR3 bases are TGCGCCAGCGGGACACCCACCAACTATGGC. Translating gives CASGTPTNYG. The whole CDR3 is CASGTPTNYGYTF.

Incomplete CDR3 DNA: TGCGCCAGCAGCTTGGGACAACAAGAGACC. Translating gives CASSLGQQET. In full, the CDR3 reads CASSLGQQETQYF. V usage is TRBV5-1 and J usage is TRBJ2-5, with unresolved D. The CDR3 goes on 3 residues after the read ends, and that part is filled in from the germline J gene. V lost 0 bases and J 2 bases, leaving 5 bases between the germline ends. This CDR3 has 13 residues. Germline-derived CDR1 and CDR2 are SGHRS and YFSETQ. Full variable domain (outside the CDR3, taken from reference TRBV5-1 and TRBJ2-5): KAGVTQTPRYLIKTRGQQVTLSCSPISGHRSVSWYQQTPGQGLQFLFEYFSETQRNKGNFPGRFSGRQFSNSRSEMNVSTLELGDSALYLCASSLGQQETQYFGPGTRLLVL.

CDR3 DNA, as far as it was read: TGCAGCGTTGAACCACTCAGGGCGGGGGGCGAG. Its protein product is CSVEPLRAGGE. The full CDR3 reads CSVEPLRAGGEQYF. The chain has TRBV29-1 and TRBJ2-7, with 8 bases lining up with TRBD2. The read stops 3 residues short of the end of the CDR3; the missing end is completed from the germline J gene. This CDR3 comprises 14 residues. Germline V gene lookup returns CDR1 SQVTM and CDR2 ANQGSEA. J lost 6 bases, V lost 2 bases, and 9 bases had no gene match.

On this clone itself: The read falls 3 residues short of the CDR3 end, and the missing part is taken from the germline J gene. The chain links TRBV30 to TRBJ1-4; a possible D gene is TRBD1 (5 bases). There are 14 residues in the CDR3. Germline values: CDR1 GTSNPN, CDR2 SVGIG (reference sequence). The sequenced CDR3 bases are TGTGCCTGGAGTACGGGGGGAAGTGGTTACGTA. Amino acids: CAWSTGGSGYV. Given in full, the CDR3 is CAWSTGGSGYVLFF.

The CDR3 spells CASSLSTSPYYEQYF. The sequenced part of the CDR3 DNA is TGTGCCAGCAGCTTGTCAACATCTCCTTACTACGAG. The V gene is TRBV5-5, the J gene TRBJ2-7; no definite D call. The DNA ends 3 residues before the CDR3 does, and the rest of the CDR3 is filled in from the germline J gene. This CDR3 contains 15 residues. V lost 1 base to trimming and J lost 3 bases, with 14 bases between them. CDR1 SGHKS and CDR2 YYEKEE come from the germline V gene (reference sequence).

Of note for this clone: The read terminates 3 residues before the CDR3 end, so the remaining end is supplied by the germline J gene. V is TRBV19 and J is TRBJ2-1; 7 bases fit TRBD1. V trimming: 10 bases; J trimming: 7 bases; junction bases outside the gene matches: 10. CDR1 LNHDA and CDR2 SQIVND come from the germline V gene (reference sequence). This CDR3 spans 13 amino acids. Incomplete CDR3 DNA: TGTGCCACCGAGGGGGCCTGGGGAAATGAG. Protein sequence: CATEGAWGNE. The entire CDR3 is CATEGAWGNEQFF.

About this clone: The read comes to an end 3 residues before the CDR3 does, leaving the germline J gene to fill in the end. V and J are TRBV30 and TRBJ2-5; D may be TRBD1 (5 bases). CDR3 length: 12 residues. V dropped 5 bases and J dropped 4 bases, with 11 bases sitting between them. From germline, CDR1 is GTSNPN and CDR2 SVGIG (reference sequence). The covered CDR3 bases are TGTGCCTGGGGAACAGGCTCAGAGACC. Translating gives CAWGTGSET. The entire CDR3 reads CAWGTGSETQYF.

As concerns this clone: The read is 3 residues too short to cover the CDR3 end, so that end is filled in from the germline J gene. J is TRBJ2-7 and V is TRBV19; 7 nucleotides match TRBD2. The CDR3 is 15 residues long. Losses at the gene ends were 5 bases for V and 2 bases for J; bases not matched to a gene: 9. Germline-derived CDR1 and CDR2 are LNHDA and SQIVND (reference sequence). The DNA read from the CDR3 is TGTGCCAGTAGTTTCCTTGCGAGCGGGACCTACGAG. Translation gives CASSFLASGTYE. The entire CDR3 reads CASSFLASGTYEQYF.

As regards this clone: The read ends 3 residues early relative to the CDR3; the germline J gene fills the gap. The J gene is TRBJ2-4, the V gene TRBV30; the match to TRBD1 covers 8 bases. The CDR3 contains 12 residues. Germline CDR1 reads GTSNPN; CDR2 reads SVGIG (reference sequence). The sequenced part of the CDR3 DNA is TGTGCCTGGGGGGGACAGGCGGCTGGT. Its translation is CAWGGQAAG. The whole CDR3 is CAWGGQAAGQYF. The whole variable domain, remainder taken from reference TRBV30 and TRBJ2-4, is SQTIHQWPATLVQPVGSPLSLECTVEGTSNPNLYWYRQAAGRGLQLLFYSVGIGQISSEVPQNLSASRPQDRQFILSSKKLLLSDSGFYLCAWGGQAAGQYFGAGTRLSVL.

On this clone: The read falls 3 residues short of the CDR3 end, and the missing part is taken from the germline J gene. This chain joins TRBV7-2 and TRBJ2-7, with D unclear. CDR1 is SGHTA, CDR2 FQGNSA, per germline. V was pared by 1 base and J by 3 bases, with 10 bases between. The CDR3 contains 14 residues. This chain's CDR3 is CASSLVKGLYEQYF. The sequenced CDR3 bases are TGTGCCAGCAGCTTAGTGAAGGGCCTCTACGAG.

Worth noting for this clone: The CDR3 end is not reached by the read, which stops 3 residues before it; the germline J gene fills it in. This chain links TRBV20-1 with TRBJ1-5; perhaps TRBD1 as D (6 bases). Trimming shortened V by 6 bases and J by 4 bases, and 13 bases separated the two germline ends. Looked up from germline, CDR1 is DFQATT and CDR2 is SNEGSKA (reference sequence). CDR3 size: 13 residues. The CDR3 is CSAPWTDNQPQHF. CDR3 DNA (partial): TGCAGTGCGCCTTGGACAGATAATCAGCCC.

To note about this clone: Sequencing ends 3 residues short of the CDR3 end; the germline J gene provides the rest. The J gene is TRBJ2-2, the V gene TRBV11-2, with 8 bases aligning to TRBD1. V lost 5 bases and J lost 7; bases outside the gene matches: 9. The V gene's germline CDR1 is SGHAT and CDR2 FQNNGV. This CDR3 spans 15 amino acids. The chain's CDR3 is CASSAGQVDSGELFF. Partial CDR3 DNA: TGTGCCAGCAGCGCGGGACAGGTGGACAGCGGGGAG.

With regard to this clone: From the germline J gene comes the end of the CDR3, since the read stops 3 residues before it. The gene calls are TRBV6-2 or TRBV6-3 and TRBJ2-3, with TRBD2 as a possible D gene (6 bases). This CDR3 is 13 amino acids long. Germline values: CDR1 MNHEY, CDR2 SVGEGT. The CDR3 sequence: CASTDDGGGTQYF. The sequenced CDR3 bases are TGTGCCAGCACAGACGACGGGGGTGGGACG.

The sequenced part of the CDR3 DNA is TGTGCCAGCAGTGTACTTACAGGGGGCAGTTACGAG. Translation: CASSVLTGGSYE. The whole CDR3 reads CASSVLTGGSYEQYF. The chain carries TRBV6-1 and TRBJ2-7; 9 nucleotides agree with TRBD1. The read ends 3 residues shy of where the CDR3 ends; the end is completed using the germline J gene. This CDR3 has 15 amino acids. The J segment lost 4 bases and the V segment lost 4 bases, leaving 8 bases of the junction unmatched. The germline CDR1 and CDR2 sequences are MNHNS and SASEGT.

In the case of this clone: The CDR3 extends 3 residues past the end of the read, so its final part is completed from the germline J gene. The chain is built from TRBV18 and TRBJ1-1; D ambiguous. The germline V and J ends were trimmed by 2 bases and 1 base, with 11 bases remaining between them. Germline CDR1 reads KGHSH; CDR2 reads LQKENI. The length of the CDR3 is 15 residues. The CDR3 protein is CASSPAETKNTEAFF. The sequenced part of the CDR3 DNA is TGTGCCAGCTCACCAGCCGAAACAAAGAACACTGAA.

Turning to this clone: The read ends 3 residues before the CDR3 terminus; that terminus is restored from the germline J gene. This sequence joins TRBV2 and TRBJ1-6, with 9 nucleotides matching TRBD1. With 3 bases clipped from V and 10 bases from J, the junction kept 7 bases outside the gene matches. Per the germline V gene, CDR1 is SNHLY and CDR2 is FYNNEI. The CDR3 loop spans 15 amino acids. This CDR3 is CASSDVTGGGSPLHF. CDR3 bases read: TGTGCCAGCAGTGATGTGACAGGGGGAGGCTCACCC.

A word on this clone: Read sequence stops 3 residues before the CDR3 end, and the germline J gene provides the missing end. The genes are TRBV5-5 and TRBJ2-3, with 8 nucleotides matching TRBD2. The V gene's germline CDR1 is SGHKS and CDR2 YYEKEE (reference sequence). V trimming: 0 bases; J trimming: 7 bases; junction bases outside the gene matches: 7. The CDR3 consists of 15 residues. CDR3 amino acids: CASSLASGGLNTQYF. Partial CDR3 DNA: TGTGCCAGCAGCTTGGCCAGCGGGGGACTCAATACG.

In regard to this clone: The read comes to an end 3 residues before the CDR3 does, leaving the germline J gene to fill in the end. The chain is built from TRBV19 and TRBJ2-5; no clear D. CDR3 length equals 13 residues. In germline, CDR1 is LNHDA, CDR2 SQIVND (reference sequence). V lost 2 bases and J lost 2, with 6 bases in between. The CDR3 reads CASSIYRQETQYF. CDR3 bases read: TGTGCCAGTAGTATATACAGACAAGAGACC. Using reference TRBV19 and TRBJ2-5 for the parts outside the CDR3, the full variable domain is DGGITQSPKYLFRKEGQNVTLSCEQNLNHDAMYWYRQDPGQGLRLIYYSQIVNDFQKGDIAEGYSVSREKKESFPLTVTSAQKNPTAFYLCASSIYRQETQYFGPGTRLLVL.

CDR3 amino acids: CASSLSDGGSSTDTQYF. The part of the CDR3 DNA that was read is TGCGCCAGCAGCCTATCTGATGGGGGCTCTAGCACAGATACG. The chain links TRBV5-1 to TRBJ2-3, with a tentative D call TRBD1 (6 bases). From the germline J gene comes the end of the CDR3, since the read stops 3 residues before it. The germline V gene has CDR1 SGHRS and CDR2 YFSETQ. The V end was cut by 4 bases, the J end by 0 bases, with 18 bases between. The CDR3 runs 17 residues. Full variable domain (rest looked up from reference TRBV5-1 and TRBJ2-3): KAGVTQTPRYLIKTRGQQVTLSCSPISGHRSVSWYQQTPGQGLQFLFEYFSETQRNKGNFPGRFSGRQFSNSRSEMNVSTLELGDSALYLCASSLSDGGSSTDTQYFGPGTRLTVL.